These 7 T cell receptor beta chains were sequenced from one sample in a study of OX40 agonist ivuxolimab in advanced cancers. Receptors were amplified or captured by the immunoSEQ multiplex PCR assay. The table was pulled from immuneACCESS by TCRdb, which kept in-frame rearrangements only. Such tables lose some clones; where checked, under half of the loss comes from unresolved V genes, and the rest has no known cause. Recorded for this sample are 31,000 or so clones; less than 85% of them occurred a single time. The ten largest clones add up to about a fifth of the sample. This material consisted of CD4+ or CD8+ T cells sorted from blood, taken in a trial of the OX40 agonist ivuxolimab. These receptors originate from an adult with an advanced solid tumor such as melanoma, head and neck, liver or kidney cancer.

The chain joins TRBV10-2 to TRBJ2-5; D is unclear. The CDR3 is 14 amino acids. Trimming left V 0 bases short and J 2 bases short, with 7 bases between. The germline V gene has CDR1 WSHSY and CDR2 SAAADI. The chain's CDR3 is CASSESISQETQYF. The CDR3 DNA follows: TGCGCCAGCAGTGAGTCAATATCTCAAGAGACCCAGTACTTC.

V usage is TRBV9 and J usage is TRBJ2-1; 7 bases are shared with TRBD2. V lost 3 bases, J lost 9 bases, and 3 bases stayed unmatched. The germline CDR1 and CDR2 sequences are SGDLS and YYNGEE. The length of the CDR3 is 12 residues. The CDR3, as DNA: TGTGCCAGCAGCGCGACTAGCTTTGAGCAGTTCTTC. Residues: CASSATSFEQFF. Variable domain in full (rest from reference TRBV9 and TRBJ2-1): DSGVTQTPKHLITATGQRVTLRCSPRSGDLSVYWYQQSLDQGLQFLIQYYNGEERAKGNILERFSAQQFPDLHSELNLSSLELGDSALYFCASSATSFEQFFGPGTRLTVL.

CDR3 residues: CATRQGSSYNEQFF. CDR3 bases: TGTGCCACACGACAGGGTAGCTCCTACAATGAGCAGTTCTTC. The chain carries TRBV5-6 and TRBJ2-1; 7 bases agree with TRBD1. The CDR3 is 14 residues long. The trim removed 9 bases at V and 0 bases at J, leaving 6 bases unmatched. Germline values: CDR1 SGHDT, CDR2 YYEEEE.

The gene calls are TRBV7-9 and TRBJ2-7; D tentatively reads TRBD1 or TRBD2 (5 bases each). Germline V gene lookup returns CDR1 SEHNR and CDR2 FQNEAQ (reference sequence). The CDR3 consists of 15 residues. V was shortened by 1 base and J by 0 bases, with 10 bases between the two germline ends. In nucleotides, the CDR3 is TGTGCCAGCAGCTTAGATGGGGGAAGCTCCTACGAGCAGTACTTC. Protein sequence: CASSLDGGSSYEQYF.

The V call is TRBV4-1, the J call TRBJ1-2; D not resolved. Germline V gene lookup returns CDR1 MGHRA and CDR2 YSYEKL. Trimming took 2 bases from V and 0 from J, leaving 7 bases between them. CDR3 size: 14 residues. CDR3 DNA: TGCGCCAGCAGCCAATCTAGTTCTAACTATGGCTACACCTTC. Amino acids: CASSQSSSNYGYTF.

The V call is TRBV6-1, the J call TRBJ1-2, with no clear D. In germline, CDR1 is MNHNS, CDR2 SASEGT. The germline V and J ends were trimmed by 2 bases and 2 bases, with 12 bases remaining between them. The CDR3 runs to 15 residues. The CDR3 bases are TGTGCCAGCAGTGAATTCTTACTAGCCAACTATGGCTACACCTTC. This encodes CASSEFLLANYGYTF.

J is TRBJ2-5 and V is TRBV18, with 7 bases that match TRBD1. Germline V gene data show CDR1 as KGHSH and CDR2 as LQKENI. The CDR3 spans 16 residues. V shed 2 bases and J 1 base; nucleotides not matched to a gene: 7. This CDR3 reads CASSPSRQGVQETQYF. The DNA of the CDR3 is TGTGCCAGCTCACCAAGCCGGCAGGGGGTCCAAGAGACCCAGTACTTC.